A single count supports the clone carrying this TCR beta chain. Its antigen is not known. This specimen comes from a study of blood T cells in healthy people across ages. Study-level information: Capturing about one barcoded beta molecule per two T cells was achieved by template switching. Notes on the study in general: Among T cells, TCR beta diversity per million cells dropped roughly linearly as age rose. It was not known whether donors were CMV positive (a possible confounder of expanded clonotype changes).

With a J-beta primer mix and a sample-barcoded 5' primer, a second PCR ran roughly 7 to 11 cycles. Unique molecular identifiers of 12 random nucleotides labeled each cDNA. TCRdb itself ran the 5' RACE reads through MiXCR, one entry per CDR3 protein. This table holds about 670,000 distinct CDR3 sequences, approximately 52% found once. The germline V gene has CDR1 SGHAT and CDR2 FQNNGV. Unmatched junction bases numbered 2, after V lost 4 bases and J lost 10 bases. The CDR3 length is 11 residues. The sample consisted of blood. This sequence joins TRBV11-2 and TRBJ1-1; TRBD1 agrees at 8 bases. The TCR sequence derives from a woman at least 80 years old in good health. DNA for the CDR3: TGTGCCAGCAGCTCGGGACAGGCAGCTTTCTTT. This sequence encodes CASSSGQAAFF.